This T cell receptor (beta chain) was found in a study of regulatory T cells in long-lasting Graves disease. Study-level results: TCR diversity was lower in persistent than newly diagnosed Graves' disease.

Assembly of TCR beta libraries relied on iRepertoire HTBI primers together with Arm-PCR of CDR3 regions. MiXCR, run by TCRdb on the multiplex PCR reads, gives a single entry per CDR3 protein. Of a few hundred thousand distinct CDR3 sequences in the sample, 14% were seen once. This clonotype was recorded at least ten times. What it binds is unknown. The time point is: newly diagnosed GD, antithyroid drugs for less than 3 months. PBMCs were the source of the RNA used for TCR sequencing. The authors drew patients from an endocrinology department in Xi'an, China. The CDR3 covers 16 residues. Germline lookup yields CDR1 SGHTA and CDR2 FQGTGA. Trimming removed 4 bases from V and 1 base from J; junction bases left unmatched: 2. The data were also submitted as part of a second study, on T cells in Graves' hyperthyroidism and ophthalmopathy. That work states: Diagnostic decisions used clinical symptoms, serum thyroxine and TRAb, thyroid ultrasound and orbital computed tomography. Initially, a first-round RT-PCR of the TCR CDR3 employed the HTBI primer set.

This chain connects TRBV7-3 to TRBJ2-3, with TRBD2 matching over 13 bases. The TCR originated in a woman aged 50 to 60 with Graves disease. The input for sequencing was peripheral blood mononuclear cells (PBMCs), taken at new diagnosis, from a patient treated with antithyroid drugs. The CDR3 DNA is TGTGCCAGCAGCTCCGGGACTAGCGGGGGCACAGATACGCAGTATTTT. Its translation: CASSSGTSGGTDTQYF.